This T cell receptor beta chain was sequenced in a study of cytomegalovirus exposure and HLA in healthy donors (dated by TCRdb to about 2017). At the level of the whole study: An earlier analysis of some 620 of the donors reported 276 Gb of sequence data and around 110 million unique TCR beta sequences obtained from about 179 million T cells. An early release that covered about 600 HLA-typed donors contained approximately 300 gigabases of sequencing data and tens of millions of unique TCR sequences. The genetic ancestry cluster associated with self-reported Caucasian donors included about 84% of the 300 to 450 genotyped donors. The study aimed to test whether cataloging public T cell receptors could reveal signatures of past pathogen exposure. The study used immunosequencing to profile the T cell repertoires of around 600 subjects and linked those repertoires to cytomegalovirus serostatus. Along with the approximately 700-subject first cohort, a separate validation cohort of more than 90 different subjects was used. To predict cytomegalovirus infection status, the study combined high-throughput TCR immunosequencing, statistical association of individual TCRs with disease status, and machine learning. A later analysis re-examined previously published TCR beta repertoires from hundreds of donors and added high-resolution HLA genotyping to investigate patterns of TCR occurrence. Rather than using new phenotypic data, the later analysis identified candidate immune exposures from TCR beta sequences and from how often those sequences occurred across donors. To decide whether each TCR beta V gene segment behaved as functional or pseudogenic, an earlier analysis of approximately 590 of the donors relied on high-throughput TCR beta sequencing. Donor age, sex, ethnicity and CMV serostatus were compiled together with the repertoire data. In a later genetic analysis, genome-wide SNP genotypes for about 55% of the roughly 670 donors were used, and that subset was treated as a discovery cohort. Every discovery cohort repertoire had been produced on one sequencing platform. HLA typing included class I and class II loci at four-digit resolution. Typing coverage varied by locus: about 629-640 donors for A, B, C, DRB1 and DQB1; roughly 520 for DQA1; around 610 for DPA1; fewer than 480 for DPB1. Because of strong linkage in the cohort, roughly 5 DR-DQ haplotypes were treated as single units for association and clustering. Among about 360 genotyped donors of the cohort, an average of about 240,000 unique TCR beta nucleotide sequences were sequenced per donor, roughly a sixth of them non-productive.

In total, 600 or so healthy bone marrow donors made up the cohort. All cohort members were sampled while nominally healthy, although unrecorded immune exposures were likely present. The donor was CMV seropositive and belonged to the group of more than 250 seropositive cohort members. A peripheral blood sample was collected from each donor, and TCR beta sequencing was performed on peripheral blood mononuclear cells. Genomic DNA was extracted from the blood cell samples with the Qiagen DNeasy Blood Extraction Kit. What the work shows at the level of the full study, not this receptor alone: Strong co-occurrence of HLA alleles, especially DR and DQ, made assigning TCR associations to individual alleles difficult. In this cohort, only TCR beta chains were sequenced, and detectable features were limited by the absence of alpha or paired-chain data. Specific HLA alleles were associated with over 15,000 TCR beta sequences at a false discovery rate of 0.05 in a later analysis. A cluster of highly shared sequence variants was judged likely to be a technical artifact of the sequencing pipeline. An earlier analysis of approximately 590 of the donors showed that most TCR beta V segments appeared in productive rearrangements either about 87% or about 30% of the time, which broadly matched IMGT annotations. A further reported finding was that TCR beta sequences accurately predicted the HLA-A and HLA-B alleles for most subjects in the first cohort. The authors suggested that the approach could potentially be extended to other disease states and immunological phenotypes. In a later analysis, several top co-occurrence clusters were reported to appear linked to parvovirus B19, influenza, CMV and Epstein-Barr virus. A total of 150 to 200 TCR beta chains were listed by the study as associated with cytomegalovirus. Sequencing depth was assumed to be roughly uniform across donors in the presence/absence analyses, though that assumption may not hold. Compared with equally common non-associated chains, HLA-associated TCR beta chains in a later analysis were more clonally expanded and had lower generation probabilities. Across donors, most TCR sequences were observed very rarely, whereas some public TCRs were present in many individuals. CMV serostatus was the only immune exposure information available for the cohort. According to a later genetic analysis, donors in an Asian-associated ancestry cluster had fewer N-insertions in productive TCRs than the roughly 670-donor mean. Correlated functional status among segregating V segments might reflect linkage disequilibrium, but an unknown experimental factor could not be ruled out. Because counts were too low, around 17 rarely observed V segments, including chromosome 9 orphons, were left out of the earlier analysis of 500 to 750 of the donors. In vitro tests confirmed that three of the cytomegalovirus-associated TCR beta chains recognize cytomegalovirus antigens. Because HLA typing was missing for some donors at each locus, association tests included only the typed subset. V-gene and J-gene trimming of TCR beta chains was associated with a missense DCLRE1C variant in a later genetic analysis, and the association was replicated in an independent cohort. Most CMV-associated TCR beta chains appeared to be HLA-restricted in a later analysis, and the HLA associations seemed to be driven largely by CMV exposure. In a later analysis, the rate of TCR association differed among HLA loci, with DRB1 alleles having the most associated TCRs and HLA-C alleles having the fewest. The classifier was reported to diagnose cytomegalovirus status with high specificity and sensitivity in both the original and validation cohorts.

On this clone itself: The antigen it recognizes is unknown. The record has no base qualities; no much larger clone is one base away.

The library came from the immunoSEQ multiplex PCR assay. For the multiplex PCR, a mixture combining 60 forward primers for TCR Vbeta segments and 13 reverse primers for TCR Jbeta segments was used. The CDR3 region of rearranged TCR beta genes was amplified from genomic DNA with a multiplex PCR assay. Amplified TCR beta libraries were sequenced as 87-base-pair reads on the Illumina HiSeq System. For the original study's pipeline: Across the 670 or so repertoires, a later analysis counted some 80 million unique TCR beta chains, 9 million to 14 million of which were shared by at least two donors. Raw reads were error-corrected and collapsed into unique sequences with a nearest-neighbor algorithm that merged closely related sequences to remove PCR and sequencing errors. V, D and J gene segments were assigned by aligning CDR3 sequences to IMGT reference sequences. For a sequence to be retained, at least a six-nucleotide match to both a V gene segment and a J gene segment was required. Rearrangements were classified as productive when the CDR3 lacked stop codons and remained in frame with V and J, and all other rearrangements were classified as non-productive. Following IMGT convention, CDR3 was defined as the stretch from the second conserved V-encoded cysteine up to the conserved J-encoded phenylalanine. The earlier analysis of 587 of the donors excluded sequences that lacked an unambiguous match to a single V gene segment. An earlier analysis of over 450 of the donors classified V segments as functional when productive rearrangements were above 56.7% and as segregating when the standard deviation between donors was above 5%. To diagnose cytomegalovirus status from the catalog of TCR beta chain sequences, a statistical classification framework was built. V and J gene assignment, in a later analysis, came from comparing TCR nucleotide sequences with IMGT/GENE-DB human TR gene sequences. In a later analysis, CDR3 sequences and most-parsimonious VDJ recombination scenarios were assigned using the TCRdist pipeline. A later analysis defined each TCR beta chain by its CDR3 amino acid sequence plus V-gene family, and excluded reads lacking a unique V-gene family. A later analysis removed 592 highly shared, low-generation-probability nucleotide sequences to deal with suspected cross-contamination and a sequencing artifact. For each public chain, a later analysis derived a clonal expansion index from normalized ranks of inferred template counts within each repertoire. In a later analysis, generation probabilities were computed with a VDJ recombination model fitted to out-of-frame rearrangements, and the resulting probabilities were checked against IGoR. In a later analysis, TCR-TCR, TCR-HLA and TCR-CMV co-occurrence was scored with hypergeometric tests, and a repertoire-size bias correction was applied to TCR pairs. A later analysis estimated false discovery rates by permuting HLA or CMV assignments 20 times. In a later analysis, co-occurring TCRs were grouped using DBSCAN, with TCRdist sequence similarity added in when clustering inside HLA-allele-positive subsets. For co-occurrence clustering, repertoires with fewer than 30,000 or more than 120,000 public chains were excluded, along with roughly 5 repertoires with anomalous nucleotide sharing. TCRdb's version of the immuneACCESS table is confined to in-frame rearrangements and falls short of the full clone set. An unresolved V gene accounts for under half of the shortfall where checked; the remainder is of unknown origin. The V and J calls and clone size were taken over from that table, and D and trimming were inferred from the DNA. In this sample the table shows some 160,000 clones, approximately 78% of which occur a single time. 3.5% to 5.5% of the sample is held by the ten biggest clonotypes.

The receptor's source is a woman aged 40 to 49 in good health and CMV-seropositive. The sample was PBMCs.

The CDR3 amino acid sequence is: CASSLRGGANNEQFF. The sequenced DNA: TGTGCCAGCAGCTTACGCGGGGGGGCTAACAATGAGCAGTTCTTC. The sequence joins TRBV11-2 to TRBJ2-1, with 9 bases aligning to TRBD2. Germline trimming: 2 bases from V, 5 bases from J; junction bases outside gene matches: 4. There are 15 amino acids in the CDR3, from cysteine to phenylalanine inclusive. Here the CDR3 DNA is all that survives: 45 bases in frame from base 1. The germline V gene sets CDR1 to SGHAT and CDR2 to FQNNGV.